The 21 T cell receptor beta chains listed next were all sequenced from one sample in a study of OX40 agonist ivuxolimab in advanced cancers. The method was immunoSEQ multiplex PCR; TCRdb's version includes in-frame clones alone and lacks a portion of them. This sample has under 85,000 clones, with about 85% found just once. Specimen: CD4+ or CD8+ T cells sorted from blood, collected in a trial of the OX40 agonist ivuxolimab. The origin of the receptors is an adult with an advanced solid tumor such as melanoma, head and neck, liver or kidney cancer.

The CDR3 region has the DNA TGTGCCACGAAGACTAGTACGGTTCCCACCGGGGAGCTGTTTTTT. Its translation is CATKTSTVPTGELFF. This chain connects TRBV2 to TRBJ2-2; tentatively, D is TRBD2 (6 bases). CDR1 and CDR2 from the germline V gene are SNHLY and FYNNEI. Trimming left V 10 bases short and J 4 bases short, with 19 bases between. The CDR3 length is 15 residues. Using reference TRBV2 and TRBJ2-2 for the parts outside the CDR3, the full variable domain is EPEVTQTPSHQVTQMGQEVILRCVPISNHLYFYWYRQILGQKVEFLVSFYNNEISEKSEIFDDQFSVERPDGSNFTLKIRSTKLEDSAMYFCATKTSTVPTGELFFGEGSRLTVL.

This chain uses TRBV11-1 with TRBJ2-1, with D perhaps being TRBD1 or TRBD2 (5 bases each). Trimming cost V 3 bases and J 6 bases, with 21 bases left between them. Germline CDR1 reads SGHAT; CDR2 reads FQDESV (reference sequence). This CDR3 has 17 residues. The CDR3 sequence: CASSLATYRLGSNEQFF. The CDR3 DNA is TGTGCCAGCAGCTTGGCAACCTACAGGTTAGGGAGCAATGAGCAGTTCTTC.

CDR3 DNA: TGTGCCAGCAGTTATCCGGACAACTATGGCTACACCTTC. Translating gives CASSYPDNYGYTF. The rearrangement links TRBV2 to TRBJ1-2; D call uncertain. V lost 5 bases, J lost 2 bases, and 9 bases lay in between. The CDR3 runs 13 residues. Germline V gives CDR1 SNHLY, CDR2 FYNNEI.

The V call is TRBV19, the J call TRBJ1-6; 7 bases match TRBD1. Germline V gene data show CDR1 as LNHDA and CDR2 as SQIVND (reference sequence). J gave up 5 bases and V 3 bases, and 7 bases lay outside the gene matches. The CDR3 runs to 16 residues. The CDR3 DNA sequence: TGTGCCAGTAGTATCACAGGGGTTACGGATAATTCACCCCTCCACTTT. It codes for CASSITGVTDNSPLHF. The full variable domain, with the rest looked up from reference TRBV19 and TRBJ1-6, is DGGITQSPKYLFRKEGQNVTLSCEQNLNHDAMYWYRQDPGQGLRLIYYSQIVNDFQKGDIAEGYSVSREKKESFPLTVTSAQKNPTAFYLCASSITGVTDNSPLHFGNGTRLTVT.

This chain links TRBV5-1 with TRBJ2-1, with D perhaps TRBD2 (6 bases). The CDR3 totals 15 residues. The V end lost 0 bases, the J end lost 5 bases, and 12 bases lay between the germline ends. Germline CDR1 reads SGHRS; CDR2 reads YFSETQ. The CDR3, as DNA: TGCGCCAGCAGCTTGGGCGGGGTTCGGGACAATGAGCAGTTCTTC. Translated: CASSLGGVRDNEQFF. Full variable domain (outside the CDR3, taken from reference TRBV5-1 and TRBJ2-1): KAGVTQTPRYLIKTRGQQVTLSCSPISGHRSVSWYQQTPGQGLQFLFEYFSETQRNKGNFPGRFSGRQFSNSRSEMNVSTLELGDSALYLCASSLGGVRDNEQFFGPGTRLTVL.

This rearrangement joins TRBV5-1 to TRBJ2-2; 9 nucleotides match TRBD1. This CDR3 region has 15 residues. The V and J ends lost 4 bases and 3 bases, in that order; junction bases with no gene match: 4. Germline CDR1 and CDR2: SGHRS and YFSETQ. The CDR3 protein is CASSPRTGDTGELFF. In DNA, the CDR3 is TGCGCCAGCAGCCCAAGGACAGGGGACACCGGGGAGCTGTTTTTT.

This chain joins TRBV19 and TRBJ1-6; TRBD1 aligns across 8 bases. Germline loops: CDR1 LNHDA, CDR2 SQIVND (reference sequence). The CDR3 has 14 amino acids. V gave up 5 bases and J gave up 9 bases; unmatched junction bases: 6. The CDR3 DNA follows: TGTGCCAGTAGTGCCGGACAGGGCGGTTCACCCCTCCACTTT. This codes for CASSAGQGGSPLHF.

This sequence joins TRBV6-5 and TRBJ2-7; possibly TRBD2 for D (6 bases). Trimming took off 8 bases at V and 3 bases at J, with 17 bases between the two ends. Germline V lookup: CDR1 MNHEY, CDR2 SVGAGI. This CDR3 is built from 14 residues. The CDR3 sequence is CASVGAGSHYEQYF. CDR3 sequence (DNA): TGTGCCAGCGTGGGTGCGGGGTCCCACTACGAGCAGTACTTC.

The gene calls are TRBV19 and TRBJ2-7, with D hard to call. From germline, CDR1 is LNHDA and CDR2 SQIVND (reference sequence). The V end lost 5 bases, the J end lost 3 bases, and 11 bases lay between the germline ends. The CDR3 totals 13 residues. The CDR3 DNA sequence: TGTGCCAGTAGTTGGTCGCCGTTCTACGAGCAGTACTTC. This translates into CASSWSPFYEQYF.

The chain is built from TRBV5-1 and TRBJ2-7; a weak D match, TRBD1 (6 bases). Trimming pared 0 bases from V and 6 bases from J, leaving 13 bases between. CDR1 is SGHRS, CDR2 YFSETQ, per germline. The CDR3 contains 14 residues. The CDR3 loop is CASSLVAGAGEQYF. In DNA, the CDR3 is TGCGCCAGCAGCTTGGTAGCAGGGGCGGGCGAGCAGTACTTC.

This clone has only one observation. This chain links TRBV10-2 with TRBJ1-1; D is perhaps TRBD1 (5 bases). Trimming took 6 bases from V and 4 from J, leaving 15 bases between them. Germline CDR1 WSHSY, CDR2 SAAADI. The CDR3 is 14 residues long. The CDR3 reads CASRIQGVSTEAFF. The CDR3 DNA sequence: TGCGCCAGCAGAATTCAGGGTGTGAGCACTGAAGCTTTCTTT.

About this clone itself: An end of the junction differs from the germline gene, which may be a read error. V and J are TRBV7-9 and TRBJ2-1; D is perhaps TRBD1 (8 bases). This CDR3 is 18 amino acids long. CDR1 is SEHNR, CDR2 FQNEAQ, per germline (reference sequence). CDR3 coding DNA: TGTGCCAGCACCTTAGGGAAAGGGGGGGAGACAGGGGAACATGAGCAGTTCTTC. This translates into CASTLGKGGETGEHEQFF.

The chain carries TRBV11-2 and TRBJ1-2, with D possibly matching TRBD1 (5 bases). CDR1 SGHAT and CDR2 FQNNGV come from the germline V gene. The CDR3 covers 13 residues. V lost 5 bases, J lost 3 bases, and 10 bases lay in between. The CDR3 reads CASSPDIYYGYTF. CDR3 DNA sequence: TGTGCCAGCAGCCCGGACATATACTATGGCTACACCTTC.

The chain joins TRBV18 to TRBJ1-5; 7 nucleotides line up with TRBD1. The CDR3 consists of 16 residues. J was trimmed by 3 bases and V by 2 bases; bases with no gene match: 7. Germline CDR1 and CDR2: KGHSH and LQKENI. The CDR3 sequence: CASSPRGQITNQPQHF. The CDR3 DNA reads TGTGCCAGCTCACCAAGGGGACAGATTACCAATCAGCCCCAGCATTTT.

The V gene is TRBV14, the J gene TRBJ2-3, with 9 nucleotides matching TRBD2. CDR3 length equals 19 residues. V lost 0 bases to trimming and J lost 0 bases; unmatched junction nucleotides: 10. Germline values: CDR1 SGHDN, CDR2 FVKESK. The CDR3 is CASSQDWLAGRASTDTQYF. The DNA for the CDR3 is TGTGCCAGCAGCCAAGATTGGCTAGCGGGACGTGCTAGCACAGATACGCAGTATTTT.

The sample holds a few counts of this clone. The chain has TRBV11-3 and TRBJ2-2; no definite D call. The CDR3 is 15 amino acids. Germline lookup yields CDR1 SGHNT and CDR2 YENEEA. V lost 0 bases and J lost 0, with 5 bases in between. This chain's CDR3 is CASSLDAANTGELFF. The DNA of the CDR3 is TGTGCCAGCAGCTTAGATGCAGCGAACACCGGGGAGCTGTTTTTT.

This clone occurred once. The rearrangement links TRBV9 to TRBJ2-1; 8 bases map to TRBD1. From germline, CDR1 is SGDLS and CDR2 YYNGEE. The CDR3 runs 19 residues. Trimming cost V 0 bases and J 5 bases; bases outside gene matches: 16. The CDR3 loop is CASSVALGQATSLNNEQFF. CDR3 sequence (DNA): TGTGCCAGCAGCGTAGCCCTGGGACAGGCGACCTCCTTAAACAATGAGCAGTTCTTC.

The rearrangement joins TRBV20-1 to TRBJ1-2; D is uncertain. Trimming removed 7 bases at V and 3 bases at J, with 9 bases between. Per the germline V gene, CDR1 is DFQATT and CDR2 is SNEGSKA (reference sequence). This CDR3 is 11 amino acids long. CDR3 sequence: CSVSQDYGYTF. DNA for the CDR3: TGCAGTGTAAGCCAAGACTATGGCTACACCTTC.

The chain carries TRBV5-4 and TRBJ2-5, with no clear D. The V end was cut by 5 bases, the J end by 6 bases, with 8 bases between. From germline, CDR1 is SGHNT and CDR2 YYREEE (reference sequence). The CDR3 consists of 11 residues. CDR3 loop: CASSSGQTQYF. The CDR3 nucleotides read TGTGCCAGCAGTTCCGGCCAGACCCAGTACTTC.

This chain uses TRBV28 with TRBJ1-2; D might be TRBD1 (5 bases). The germline V gene encodes CDR1 MDHEN and CDR2 SYDVKM. Trimming shortened V by 4 bases and J by 1 base, and 13 bases separated the two germline ends. The CDR3 is 15 amino acids. CDR3 DNA sequence: TGTGCCAGCAGTTCGTCCGGGACGGGTAACTATGGCTACACCTTC. This encodes CASSSSGTGNYGYTF.

The rearrangement uses TRBV28 and TRBJ2-1; 10 nucleotides agree with TRBD1. The CDR3 extends over 15 amino acids. V was pared by 7 bases and J by 4 bases, with 7 bases of the junction left unmatched. Germline CDR1 MDHEN, CDR2 SYDVKM. The CDR3 nucleotides read TGTGCCAGCAAATTCCCGGGACAGGGGTACAATGAGCAGTTCTTC. Its protein is CASKFPGQGYNEQFF.